These 21 T cell receptor beta chains came from one sample sequenced in a study of T cell clusters in autoimmune cytopenias. Each sample's input was approximately 270 ng genomic DNA, approximately 37,500 genome equivalents. One tube held mixed TRB-A and TRB-B primer pools for touch-down PCR. From its re-call of the multiplex PCR reads, TCRdb lists each CDR3 protein once, without DNA. This table holds about 5,000 distinct CDR3 sequences. These data were also reused for a study on T cell repertoires in aging, cancer and after chemotherapy.

The specimen was peripheral blood. Receptor source: a human donor in good health.

This clonotype ranks as medium-sized in terms of frequency. This chain links TRBV10-3 with TRBJ2-2; the TRBD1 assignment by TCRdb is unverifiable without DNA. The length of the CDR3 is 17 residues. Germline CDR1 ENHRY, CDR2 SYGVKD. CDR3 region: CAISDPSDRTNTGELFF.

The chain couples TRBV6-5 to TRBJ1-5. The CDR3 is 13 amino acids. Looked up from germline, CDR1 is MNHEY and CDR2 is SVGAGI. The CDR3 loop reads CASSYSSNQPQHF.

This clonotype ranks as medium-sized (0.01 to 0.1%) in terms of frequency. V usage is TRBV30 and J usage is TRBJ2-2; TCRdb indicates TRBD1, and absent DNA this call remains unverified. This CDR3 contains 15 residues. Germline-derived CDR1 and CDR2 are GTSNPN and SVGIG (reference sequence). CDR3 in amino acids: CAWGSGTGLTGELFF.

The chain joins TRBV5-1 to TRBJ2-7; TCRdb reports TRBD1, a call that lacks DNA to check it against. Germline CDR1 is SGHRS and CDR2 is YFSETQ. This CDR3 has 12 amino acids. CDR3 sequence reads: CASRGGAYEQYF. The variable domain in full, with the rest retrieved from reference TRBV5-1 and TRBJ2-7, is KAGVTQTPRYLIKTRGQQVTLSCSPISGHRSVSWYQQTPGQGLQFLFEYFSETQRNKGNFPGRFSGRQFSNSRSEMNVSTLELGDSALYLCASRGGAYEQYFGPGTRLTVT.

This sequence joins TRBV12-3 or TRBV12-4 and TRBJ2-7; TCRdb gives TRBD1 as the D gene, but with no DNA this cannot be confirmed. CDR3 length: 15 residues. The CDR3 protein is CASSLGGGEEYEQYF.

This chain joins TRBV30 and TRBJ2-7; checking the TCRdb D call of TRBD1 is not possible without DNA. CDR1 and CDR2 from the germline V gene are GTSNPN and SVGIG (reference sequence). The CDR3 has 13 residues. CDR3 residues: CAWGQGFYYEQYF.

V is TRBV6-4 and J is TRBJ2-2; no DNA is available, so the TRBD1 call from TCRdb remains unchecked. Germline V lookup: CDR1 MRHNA, CDR2 SNTAGT. The CDR3 totals 13 residues. The CDR3 loop is CASKGENTGELFF.

This chain connects TRBV5-3 to TRBJ1-3; lacking DNA, the TRBD1 call made by TCRdb goes unchecked. TRBV5-3 is sorted into the ORF group, with uncertain function. This CDR3 is 19 amino acids long. The CDR3 is CARSPFAGWIPPSGNTIYF.

This chain connects TRBV5-1 to TRBJ1-2; checking the TCRdb D call of TRBD1 is not possible without DNA. CDR3 length: 16 amino acids. Per the germline V gene, CDR1 is SGHRS and CDR2 is YFSETQ. The CDR3 loop is CASSLFPDRGRGGYTF.

This chain joins TRBV20-1 and TRBJ2-3; TCRdb designates TRBD1, a call that cannot be tested without DNA. Germline CDR1 reads DFQATT; CDR2 reads SNEGSKA (reference sequence). The CDR3 has 16 residues. The CDR3 sequence is CSARPSGGTITDTQYF.

This clonotype is classed as medium-sized (0.01 to 0.1%) by frequency. This chain uses TRBV7-6 with TRBJ2-1; TCRdb's D call, TRBD1, is unchecked because there is no DNA. Germline V gene data show CDR1 as SGHVS and CDR2 as FNYEAQ. The CDR3 is made up of 14 amino acids. CDR3 loop: CASSPTGPYNEQFF.

Considering frequency, this clonotype is medium-sized (0.01 to 0.1%). The chain employs TRBV27 and TRBJ2-3; TCRdb's assignment of TRBD1 cannot be checked, as there is no DNA. Germline CDR1 reads MNHEY; CDR2 reads SMNVEV (reference sequence). The CDR3 loop spans 14 amino acids. The CDR3 region is CASSSRTGTDTQYF.

CDR3 amino acids: CASSLEDRVHGYTF. The chain uses TRBV5-4 and TRBJ1-2; TCRdb designates TRBD1, a call that cannot be tested without DNA. Germline CDR1 is SGHNT and CDR2 is YYREEE (reference sequence). The CDR3 has 14 amino acids. Using reference TRBV5-4 and TRBJ1-2 for the parts outside the CDR3, the full variable domain is ETGVTQSPTHLIKTRGQQVTLRCSSQSGHNTVSWYQQALGQGPQFIFQYYREEENGRGNFPPRFSGLQFPNYSSELNVNALELDDSALYLCASSLEDRVHGYTFGSGTRLTVV.

According to its frequency, this clonotype is medium-sized. The rearrangement joins TRBV19 to TRBJ1-5; TCRdb outputs TRBD1, but without DNA this stays unchecked. The CDR3 loop spans 13 amino acids. Looked up from germline, CDR1 is LNHDA and CDR2 is SQIVND (reference sequence). CDR3 sequence reads: CASTWGDNQPQHF.

CDR3 in amino acids: CASSLPGQKETQYF. The chain joins TRBV5-1 to TRBJ2-5; there is no DNA to check the TCRdb D call of TRBD1. CDR3 size: 14 residues. Germline CDR1 SGHRS, CDR2 YFSETQ. The full variable domain, its missing parts supplied by reference TRBV5-1 and TRBJ2-5, is KAGVTQTPRYLIKTRGQQVTLSCSPISGHRSVSWYQQTPGQGLQFLFEYFSETQRNKGNFPGRFSGRQFSNSRSEMNVSTLELGDSALYLCASSLPGQKETQYFGPGTRLLVL.

The CDR3 is CASSLAQGYGYTF. The chain uses TRBV7-6 and TRBJ1-2; the TCRdb call, TRBD1, lacks DNA for checking. The CDR3 consists of 13 residues. Germline values: CDR1 SGHVS, CDR2 FNYEAQ.

Judged by frequency, this clonotype is large. This chain connects TRBV7-6 to TRBJ1-1; lacking DNA, the TRBD1 call made by TCRdb goes unchecked. Germline-derived CDR1 and CDR2 are SGHVS and FNYEAQ. The CDR3 is 14 amino acids. The CDR3: CASSLGQPNTEAFF. Variable domain in full (rest from reference TRBV7-6 and TRBJ1-1): GAGVSQSPRYKVTKRGQDVALRCDPISGHVSLYWYRQALGQGPEFLTYFNYEAQQDKSGLPNDRFSAERPEGSISTLTIQRTEQRDSAMYRCASSLGQPNTEAFFGQGTRLTVV.

The rearrangement links TRBV6-1 to TRBJ1-1; the D gene TCRdb calls, TRBD1, cannot be checked with no DNA. This CDR3 region has 16 residues. Germline loops: CDR1 MNHNS, CDR2 SASEGT. The CDR3 reads CASNTKGRRVGTEAFF.

The gene calls are TRBV30 and TRBJ2-1; lacking DNA, the TRBD2 call made by TCRdb goes unchecked. CDR1 is GTSNPN, CDR2 SVGIG, per germline (reference sequence). The CDR3 totals 15 residues. This chain's CDR3 is CAWSGGLALFNEQFF.

This clonotype shows up as medium-sized by frequency. V and J are TRBV27 and TRBJ1-6. There are 14 residues in the CDR3. Germline V gene data show CDR1 as MNHEY and CDR2 as SMNVEV (reference sequence). CDR3 protein: CASSLATGNSPLHF.

This clonotype is labeled medium-sized (0.01 to 0.1%) based on frequency. The gene calls are TRBV18 and TRBJ2-4; without DNA, the TCRdb call of TRBD1 cannot be checked. Germline assignment: CDR1 KGHSH and CDR2 LQKENI. This CDR3 is 11 amino acids long. CDR3 region: CASSDGGIQYF.